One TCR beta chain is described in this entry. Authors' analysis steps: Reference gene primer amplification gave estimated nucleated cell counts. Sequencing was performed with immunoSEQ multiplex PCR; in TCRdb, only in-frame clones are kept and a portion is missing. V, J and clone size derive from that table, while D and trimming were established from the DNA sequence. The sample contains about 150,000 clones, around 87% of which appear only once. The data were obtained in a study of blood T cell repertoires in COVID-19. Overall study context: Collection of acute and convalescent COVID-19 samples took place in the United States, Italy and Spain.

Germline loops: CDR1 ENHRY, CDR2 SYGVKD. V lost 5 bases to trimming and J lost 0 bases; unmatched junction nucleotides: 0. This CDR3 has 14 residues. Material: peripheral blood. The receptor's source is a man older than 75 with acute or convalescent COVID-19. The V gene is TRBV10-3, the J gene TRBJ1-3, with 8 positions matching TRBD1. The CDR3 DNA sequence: TGTGCCATCAGTACAGGGGGCTCTGGAAACACCATATATTTT. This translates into CAISTGGSGNTIYF.